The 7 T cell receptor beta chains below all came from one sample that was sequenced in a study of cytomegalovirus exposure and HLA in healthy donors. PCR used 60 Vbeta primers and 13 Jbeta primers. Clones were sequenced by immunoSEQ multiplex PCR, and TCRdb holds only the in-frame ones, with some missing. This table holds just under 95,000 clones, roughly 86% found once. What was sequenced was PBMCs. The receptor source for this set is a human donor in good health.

CDR3 region: CASSQFTGGSPYEQYF. Here the CDR3 DNA reads TGTGCCAGCAGCCAATTTACAGGAGGGTCCCCCTACGAGCAGTACTTC. This chain joins TRBV7-9 and TRBJ2-7; D perhaps matches TRBD2 (6 bases). The length of the CDR3 is 16 residues. The V and J ends lost 5 bases and 2 bases respectively, with 19 bases between them. Germline V gene lookup returns CDR1 SEHNR and CDR2 FQNEAQ (reference sequence).

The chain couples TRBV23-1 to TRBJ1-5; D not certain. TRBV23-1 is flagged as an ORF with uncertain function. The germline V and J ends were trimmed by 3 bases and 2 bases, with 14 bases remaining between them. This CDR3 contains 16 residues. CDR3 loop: CASSHLTPMGNQPQHF. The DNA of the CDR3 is TGCGCCAGCAGTCACCTGACACCGATGGGCAATCAGCCCCAGCATTTT.

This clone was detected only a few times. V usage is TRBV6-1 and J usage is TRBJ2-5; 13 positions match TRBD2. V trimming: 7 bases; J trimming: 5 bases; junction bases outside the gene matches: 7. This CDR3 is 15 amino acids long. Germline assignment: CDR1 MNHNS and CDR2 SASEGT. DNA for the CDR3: TGTGCCAGCAACCTACTAGCGGGAGGGTCGGAGACCCAGTACTTC. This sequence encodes CASNLLAGGSETQYF.

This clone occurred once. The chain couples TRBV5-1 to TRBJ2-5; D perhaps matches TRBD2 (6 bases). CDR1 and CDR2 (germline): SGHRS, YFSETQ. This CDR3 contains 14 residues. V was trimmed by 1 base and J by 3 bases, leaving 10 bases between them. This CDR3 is CASSLRGREETQYF. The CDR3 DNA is TGCGCCAGCAGCTTGCGGGGGAGAGAAGAGACCCAGTACTTC.

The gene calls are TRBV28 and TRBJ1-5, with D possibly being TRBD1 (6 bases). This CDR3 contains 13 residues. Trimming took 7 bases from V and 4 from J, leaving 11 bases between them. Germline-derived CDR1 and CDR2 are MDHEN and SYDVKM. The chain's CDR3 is CASIQGRNQPQHF. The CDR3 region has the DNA TGTGCCAGCATTCAGGGGCGGAATCAGCCCCAGCATTTT.

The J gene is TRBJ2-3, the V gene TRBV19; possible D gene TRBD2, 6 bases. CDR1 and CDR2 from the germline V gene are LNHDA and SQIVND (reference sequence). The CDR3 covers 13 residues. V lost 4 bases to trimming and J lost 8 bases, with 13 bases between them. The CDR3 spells CASSTQAGGTQYF. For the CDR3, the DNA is TGTGCCAGTAGTACCCAAGCCGGGGGTACGCAGTATTTT.

The CDR3 loop reads CASSSTIRTSGTLGNEQFF. The CDR3 region has the DNA TGTGCCAGCAGCTCCACCATAAGGACTAGCGGGACCCTGGGAAATGAGCAGTTCTTC. The rearrangement links TRBV9 to TRBJ2-1, with 12 positions matching TRBD2. CDR1 is SGDLS and CDR2 is YYNGEE in the germline V gene. The trim removed 4 bases at V and 7 bases at J, leaving 18 bases unmatched. The CDR3 runs to 19 residues.